This T cell receptor beta chain was identified in a study of identifying expanded T cells in peripheral blood. Findings and caveats of the study: Technical replicates showed 0.9 to 1.5 changed clones; two weeks roughly 18; four weeks 19. Across healthy donors, higher total template counts meant significantly greater roughly two-week count variance.

Profiled with immunoSEQ multiplex PCR; TCRdb holds only in-frame clones, not every one. The data contain approximately 79,000 clones, 85% to 90% of them singletons. Collection occurred without any documented infections or immune events in donors. This clone was seen a few times. The antigen is not known. Trimming removed 8 bases from V and 1 base from J, with 17 bases in between. Germline V gene lookup returns CDR1 SGHVS and CDR2 FQNEAQ. The length of the CDR3 is 15 residues. This TCR came from a person aged 18 to 75 in good health. The chain is built from TRBV7-8 and TRBJ1-1; TRBD1 might be the D (6 bases). Sequencing was performed on blood. CDR3 coding DNA: TGTGCCAGCCACTCCGCCGGCAGGGGGAACACTGAAGCTTTCTTT. This sequence encodes CASHSAGRGNTEAFF.